This T cell receptor (beta chain) stems from a study of T-cell memory formation after mild COVID-19. Background on the study: Largely, the TCR clusters proved donor specific.

The germline V gene has CDR1 SEHNR and CDR2 FQNEAQ (reference sequence). The trim removed 4 bases at V and 4 bases at J, leaving 6 bases unmatched. The CDR3 length is 15 residues. In TCRdb, the 5' RACE reads were re-called with MiXCR into one record per CDR3 protein. The repertoire holds roughly 240,000 distinct CDR3 sequences, 15% seen once, with 2.1% in the top ten. Study results and limitations: While clones contracting from day 15 to 85 were balanced between CD4 and CD8, later expanders leaned CD4+. The study detected some responding clones in pre-infection memory, suggesting cross-reactive memory joined. CD8+ contracting clones occupied EMRA, while CD4+ ones occupied mainly CM and EM.

In the case of this clonotype: Its antigen is unknown.

Source material: PBMCs or a T cell subset sorted from them (not recorded which). The chain combines TRBV7-9 with TRBJ1-4, with TRBD1 identical over 7 bases. The TCR was taken from an adult woman who had mild COVID-19 (a few samples of this study predate the infection). Cell type and time point are not known. The chain's CDR3 is CASSYVQGLNEKLFF. CDR3 bases: TGTGCCAGCAGCTATGTACAGGGGCTTAATGAAAAACTGTTTTTT.